This TCR beta chain stems from a study of technical replicates of blood from a handful of donors. Profiled with immunoSEQ multiplex PCR; TCRdb holds only in-frame clones, not every one. The sample yields about 12,000 clones, 85% to 95% seen once. The CDR3 is 15 residues long. CDR1 SGHAT and CDR2 FQNNGV come from the germline V gene. V lost 5 bases to trimming and J lost 1 base, with 15 bases between them. The TCR sequence derives from a human donor in good health. The rearrangement joins TRBV11-2 to TRBJ2-7; D is perhaps TRBD2 (5 bases). Specimen: PBMCs. CDR3 amino acids: CASSTSGIGSYEQYF. In nucleotides, the CDR3 is TGTGCCAGCAGCACCAGCGGTATCGGGTCCTACGAGCAGTACTTC.